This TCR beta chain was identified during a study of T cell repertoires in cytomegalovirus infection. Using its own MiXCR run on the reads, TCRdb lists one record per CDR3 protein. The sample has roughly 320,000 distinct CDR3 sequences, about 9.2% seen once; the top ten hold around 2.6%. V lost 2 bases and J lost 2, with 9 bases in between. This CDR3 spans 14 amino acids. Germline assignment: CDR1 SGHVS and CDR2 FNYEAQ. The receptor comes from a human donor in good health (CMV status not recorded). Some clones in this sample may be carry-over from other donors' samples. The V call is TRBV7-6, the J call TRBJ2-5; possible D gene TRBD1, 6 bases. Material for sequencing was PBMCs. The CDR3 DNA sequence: TGTGCCAGCAGCTTATTCGACAGGCAAGAGACCCAGTACTTC. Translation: CASSLFDRQETQYF.